This entry is about one TCR beta chain. No antigen is known for it. Participating donors were healthy, HIV-negative adults free of recent acute infections or vaccinations. The data stem from a study of shared clonotypes between healthy human individuals. In the study overall: Aged between 18 and 49, the donors were a couple of women and three men. Study results and limitations: Naive subsets generally exceeded memory subsets in estimated richness.

Generated by immunoSEQ multiplex PCR, the TCRdb table keeps only in-frame clones and is missing some. This sample yields 1,500,000 or so clones, of which approximately 98.5% are seen a single time; approximately 0.4% belongs to the top ten. Trimming removed 4 bases from V and 1 base from J, with 13 bases in between. The CDR3 runs 15 residues. Germline values: CDR1 KGHSH, CDR2 LQKENI. The sequenced sample consisted of naive CD4+ T cells sorted from blood. Subset reported: CD45RA+ positively selected. The sequence was collected from a young man in good health. J is TRBJ1-1 and V is TRBV18; no definite D call. The DNA for the CDR3 is TGTGCCAGCTCACGTGACGCGGCCGCGAACACTGAAGCTTTCTTT. This translates into CASSRDAAANTEAFF.